This TCR beta chain emerged from a study of cytomegalovirus exposure and HLA in healthy donors. In the study overall: Of around 400 genotyped donors, 81% grouped in the Caucasian-associated ancestry cluster. Broader study findings: Earlier results showed most TCR beta V segments being productive about 90% or about 30% of the time. The study dropped some indistinguishable V segments, TRBV6-2 and TRBV6-3 among them.

PCR involved 60 Vbeta and 13 Jbeta primers. Assay: immunoSEQ multiplex PCR; the TCRdb copy retains only in-frame clones and omits some. Of around 58,000 clones in the sample, approximately 80% were seen once. The CDR3 extends over 13 amino acids. The germline CDR1 and CDR2 sequences are SGHNT and YYREEE (reference sequence). V lost 4 bases and J lost 7, with 11 bases in between. This clone was counted only a few times. What it binds is unknown. This clonotype originated in a female donor in good health and CMV-seronegative. The sequenced sample consisted of PBMCs. The chain is built from TRBV5-4 and TRBJ2-2, with D perhaps matching TRBD1 (6 bases). For the CDR3, the DNA is TGTGCCAGCAGCGCCTCAGGGGTCGGGGAGCTGTTTTTT. Its protein is CASSASGVGELFF. Combining the CDR3 with reference TRBV5-4 and TRBJ2-2 gives the whole variable domain ETGVTQSPTHLIKTRGQQVTLRCSSQSGHNTVSWYQQALGQGPQFIFQYYREEENGRGNFPPRFSGLQFPNYSSELNVNALELDDSALYLCASSASGVGELFFGEGSRLTVL.